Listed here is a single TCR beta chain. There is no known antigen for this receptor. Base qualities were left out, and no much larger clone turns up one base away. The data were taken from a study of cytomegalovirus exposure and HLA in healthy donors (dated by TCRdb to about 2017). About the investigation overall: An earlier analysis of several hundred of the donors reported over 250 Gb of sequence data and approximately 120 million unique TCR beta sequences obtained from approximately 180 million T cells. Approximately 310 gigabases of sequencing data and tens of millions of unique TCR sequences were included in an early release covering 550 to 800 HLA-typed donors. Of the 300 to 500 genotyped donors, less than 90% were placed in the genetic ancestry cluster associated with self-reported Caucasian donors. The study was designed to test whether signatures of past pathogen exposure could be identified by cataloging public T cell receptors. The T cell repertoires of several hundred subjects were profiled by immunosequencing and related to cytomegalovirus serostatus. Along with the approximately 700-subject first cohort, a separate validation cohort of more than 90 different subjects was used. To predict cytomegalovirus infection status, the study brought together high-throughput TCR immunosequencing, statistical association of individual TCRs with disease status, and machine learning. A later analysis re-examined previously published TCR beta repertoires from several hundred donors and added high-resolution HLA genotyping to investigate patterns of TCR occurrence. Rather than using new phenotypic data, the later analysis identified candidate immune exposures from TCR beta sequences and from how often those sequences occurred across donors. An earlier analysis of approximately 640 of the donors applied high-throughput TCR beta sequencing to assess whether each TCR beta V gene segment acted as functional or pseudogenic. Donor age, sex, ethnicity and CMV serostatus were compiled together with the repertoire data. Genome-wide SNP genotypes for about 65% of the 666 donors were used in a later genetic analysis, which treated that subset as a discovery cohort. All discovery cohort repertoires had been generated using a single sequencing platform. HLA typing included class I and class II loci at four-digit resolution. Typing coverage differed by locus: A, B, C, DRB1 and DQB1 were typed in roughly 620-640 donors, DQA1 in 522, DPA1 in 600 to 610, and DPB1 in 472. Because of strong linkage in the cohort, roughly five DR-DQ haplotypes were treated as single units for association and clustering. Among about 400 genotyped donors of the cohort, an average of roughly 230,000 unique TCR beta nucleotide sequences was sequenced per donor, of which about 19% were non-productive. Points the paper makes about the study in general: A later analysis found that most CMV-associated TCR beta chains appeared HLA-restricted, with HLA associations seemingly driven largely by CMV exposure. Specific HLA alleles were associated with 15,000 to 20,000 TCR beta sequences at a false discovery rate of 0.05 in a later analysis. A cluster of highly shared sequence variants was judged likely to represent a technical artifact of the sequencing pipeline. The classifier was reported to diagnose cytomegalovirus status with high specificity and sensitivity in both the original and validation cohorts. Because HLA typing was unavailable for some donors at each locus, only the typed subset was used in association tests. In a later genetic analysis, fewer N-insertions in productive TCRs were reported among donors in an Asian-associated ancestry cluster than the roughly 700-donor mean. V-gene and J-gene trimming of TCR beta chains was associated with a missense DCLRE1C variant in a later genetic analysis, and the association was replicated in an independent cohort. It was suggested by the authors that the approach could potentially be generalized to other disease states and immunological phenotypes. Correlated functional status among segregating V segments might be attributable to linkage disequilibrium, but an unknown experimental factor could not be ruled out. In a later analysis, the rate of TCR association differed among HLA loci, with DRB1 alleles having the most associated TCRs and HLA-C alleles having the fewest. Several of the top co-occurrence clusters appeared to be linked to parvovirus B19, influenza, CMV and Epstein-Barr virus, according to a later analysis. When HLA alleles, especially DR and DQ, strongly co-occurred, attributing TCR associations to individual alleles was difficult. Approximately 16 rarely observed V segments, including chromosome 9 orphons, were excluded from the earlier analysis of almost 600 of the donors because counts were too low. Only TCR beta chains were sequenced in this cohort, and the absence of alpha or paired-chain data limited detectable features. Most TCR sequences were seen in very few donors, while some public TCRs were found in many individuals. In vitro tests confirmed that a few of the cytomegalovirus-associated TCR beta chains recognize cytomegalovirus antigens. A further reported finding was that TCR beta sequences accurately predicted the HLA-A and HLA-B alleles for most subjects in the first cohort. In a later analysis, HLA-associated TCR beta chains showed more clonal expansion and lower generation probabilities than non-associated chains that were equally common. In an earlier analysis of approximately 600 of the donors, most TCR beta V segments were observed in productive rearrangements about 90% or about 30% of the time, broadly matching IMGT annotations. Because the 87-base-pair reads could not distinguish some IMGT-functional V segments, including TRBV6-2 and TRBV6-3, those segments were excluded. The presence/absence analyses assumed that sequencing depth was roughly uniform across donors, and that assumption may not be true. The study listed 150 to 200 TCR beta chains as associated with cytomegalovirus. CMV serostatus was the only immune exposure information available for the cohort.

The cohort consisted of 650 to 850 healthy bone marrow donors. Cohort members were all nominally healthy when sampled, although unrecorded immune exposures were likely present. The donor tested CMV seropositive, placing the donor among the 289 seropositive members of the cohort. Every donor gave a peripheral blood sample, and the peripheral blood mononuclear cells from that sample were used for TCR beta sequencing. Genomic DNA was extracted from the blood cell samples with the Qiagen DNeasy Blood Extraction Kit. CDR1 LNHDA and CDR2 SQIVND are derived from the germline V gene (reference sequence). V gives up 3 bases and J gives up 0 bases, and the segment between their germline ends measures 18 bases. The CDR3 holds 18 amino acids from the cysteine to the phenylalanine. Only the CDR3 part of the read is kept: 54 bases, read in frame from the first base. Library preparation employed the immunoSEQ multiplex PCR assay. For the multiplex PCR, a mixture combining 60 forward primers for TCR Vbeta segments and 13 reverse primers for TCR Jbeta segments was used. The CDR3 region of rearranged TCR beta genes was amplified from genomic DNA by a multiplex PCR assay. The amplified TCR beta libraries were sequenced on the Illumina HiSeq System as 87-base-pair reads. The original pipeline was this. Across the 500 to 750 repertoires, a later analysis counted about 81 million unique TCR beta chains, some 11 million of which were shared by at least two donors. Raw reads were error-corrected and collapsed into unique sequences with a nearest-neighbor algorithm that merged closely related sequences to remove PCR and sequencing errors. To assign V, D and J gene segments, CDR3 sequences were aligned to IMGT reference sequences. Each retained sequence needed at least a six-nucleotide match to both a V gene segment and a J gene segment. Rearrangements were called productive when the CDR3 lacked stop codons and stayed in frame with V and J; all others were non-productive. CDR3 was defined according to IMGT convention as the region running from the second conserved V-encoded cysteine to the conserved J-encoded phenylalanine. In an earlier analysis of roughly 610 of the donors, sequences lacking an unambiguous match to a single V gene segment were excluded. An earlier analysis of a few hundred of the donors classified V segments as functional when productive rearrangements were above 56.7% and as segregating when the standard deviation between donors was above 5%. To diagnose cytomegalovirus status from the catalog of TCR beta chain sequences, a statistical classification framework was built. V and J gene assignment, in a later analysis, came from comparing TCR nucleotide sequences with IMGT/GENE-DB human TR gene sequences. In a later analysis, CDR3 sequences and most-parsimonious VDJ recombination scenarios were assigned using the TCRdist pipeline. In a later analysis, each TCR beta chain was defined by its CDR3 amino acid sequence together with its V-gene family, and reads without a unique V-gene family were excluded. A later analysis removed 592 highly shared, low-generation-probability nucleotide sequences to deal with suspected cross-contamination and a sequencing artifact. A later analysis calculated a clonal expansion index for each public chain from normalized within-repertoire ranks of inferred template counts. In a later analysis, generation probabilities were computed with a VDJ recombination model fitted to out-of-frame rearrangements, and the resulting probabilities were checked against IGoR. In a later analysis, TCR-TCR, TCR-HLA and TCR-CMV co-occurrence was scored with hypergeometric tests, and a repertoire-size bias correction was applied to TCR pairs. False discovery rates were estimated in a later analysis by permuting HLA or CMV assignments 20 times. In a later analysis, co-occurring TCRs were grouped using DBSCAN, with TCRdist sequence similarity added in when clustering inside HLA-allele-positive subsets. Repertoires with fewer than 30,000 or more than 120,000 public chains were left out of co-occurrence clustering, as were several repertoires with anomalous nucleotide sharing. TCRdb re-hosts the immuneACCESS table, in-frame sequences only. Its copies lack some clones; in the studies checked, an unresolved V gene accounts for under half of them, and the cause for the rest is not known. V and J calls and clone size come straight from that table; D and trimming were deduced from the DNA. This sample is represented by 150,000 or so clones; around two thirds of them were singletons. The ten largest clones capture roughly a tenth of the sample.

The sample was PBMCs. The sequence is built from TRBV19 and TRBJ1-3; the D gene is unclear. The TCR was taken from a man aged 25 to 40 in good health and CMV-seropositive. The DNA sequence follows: TGTGCCAGTAGTATGGTCCCGCAAACGGGGAGCTCTGGAAACACCATATATTTT. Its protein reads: CASSMVPQTGSSGNTIYF.